Detailed here is one T cell receptor (beta chain). The antigen is undetermined. This entry comes from a study of response to subunit inactivated influenza vaccine. General study findings and limits: T cells newly recruited by each seasonal influenza vaccination are few, the authors suggested.

The CDR3 contains 18 residues. V shed 4 bases and J 0 bases; nucleotides not matched to a gene: 6. The V gene's germline CDR1 is LGHNA and CDR2 YNFKEQ. TCRdb fed the RT-PCR reads into MiXCR, producing one record per CDR3 protein. The sample yields roughly 170,000 distinct CDR3 sequences, 9.2% seen once. The chain links TRBV4-2 to TRBJ2-5; 15 bases are shared with TRBD2. The source of this sequence is a man aged 45-65 years who received an inactivated influenza vaccine. Sequenced material: non-naive T cells sorted from PBMCs, taken on the day of vaccination. DNA of the CDR3: TGTGCCAGCAGCCGTGGACTAGCGGGAGGGCCATACCAAGAGACCCAGTACTTC. Its protein is CASSRGLAGGPYQETQYF.